The clone carrying this T cell receptor (beta chain) was detected a few times. Its specificity is unknown. The PCR contained 60 Vbeta and 13 Jbeta primers. Produced via immunoSEQ multiplex PCR; TCRdb's table is partial and in-frame only. The table lists approximately 200,000 clones, roughly 79% of them singletons. The data were taken from a study of cytomegalovirus exposure and HLA in healthy donors. Study observations and caveats: Per published accounts, TCR beta sequences correctly predicted the HLA-A and HLA-B alleles of most subjects.

Germline trimming cut 3 bases from V and 5 bases from J; bases unmatched to any gene: 11. Germline-derived CDR1 and CDR2 are SGHRS and YFSETQ. This CDR3 is 16 amino acids long. V usage is TRBV5-1 and J usage is TRBJ2-1, with 7 nucleotides matching TRBD2. The sample taken for sequencing was PBMCs. The sequence was collected from a young man in good health and CMV-seronegative. The CDR3 nucleotides are TGCGCCAGCAGCTACCAAAACCTAGCGGTAGACAATGAGCAGTTCTTC. It encodes CASSYQNLAVDNEQFF. Full variable domain (missing parts from reference TRBV5-1 and TRBJ2-1): KAGVTQTPRYLIKTRGQQVTLSCSPISGHRSVSWYQQTPGQGLQFLFEYFSETQRNKGNFPGRFSGRQFSNSRSEMNVSTLELGDSALYLCASSYQNLAVDNEQFFGPGTRLTVL.